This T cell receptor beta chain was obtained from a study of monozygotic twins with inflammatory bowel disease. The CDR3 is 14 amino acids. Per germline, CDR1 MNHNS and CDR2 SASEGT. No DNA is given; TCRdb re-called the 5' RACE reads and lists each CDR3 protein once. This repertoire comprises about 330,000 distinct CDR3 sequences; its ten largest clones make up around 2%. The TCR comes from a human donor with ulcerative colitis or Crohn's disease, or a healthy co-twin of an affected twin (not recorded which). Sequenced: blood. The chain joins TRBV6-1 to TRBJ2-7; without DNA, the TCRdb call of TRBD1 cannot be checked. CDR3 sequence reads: CASTPGQGVNEQYF.